The clone carrying this T cell receptor beta chain was recorded once. The antigen is undetermined. The sample is drawn from a study of OX40 agonist ivuxolimab in advanced cancers. In the study overall: There were three patients with partial responses, one having hepatocellular carcinoma and two cutaneous melanoma. General study findings and limits: Antigen specificity of clonally expanded peripheral T cells was not established.

From germline, CDR1 is SGHTA and CDR2 FQGTGA. The CDR3 loop spans 12 amino acids. Trimming stripped 1 base from V and 6 bases from J, with 7 bases between. Repertoires were generated with immunoSEQ multiplex PCR, while TCRdb's copy carries only in-frame clones and drops some. Of tens of thousands of clones in the sample, 80% to 90% were seen once. The starting material was CD4+ or CD8+ T cells sorted from blood, obtained in a trial of the OX40 agonist ivuxolimab. The chain employs TRBV7-3 and TRBJ2-7; unclear D gene. The receptor was isolated from an adult with an advanced solid tumor such as melanoma, head and neck, liver or kidney cancer. The CDR3 sequence is CASSLSGVEQYF. The CDR3 region has the DNA TGTGCCAGCAGCTTAAGTGGAGTCGAGCAGTACTTC.